This passage covers 4 T cell receptor beta chains from one sample sequenced in a study of blood T cell repertoires in COVID-19. The assay was immunoSEQ multiplex PCR, and TCRdb's table has in-frame clones only and misses some. The table has roughly 160,000 clones, roughly nine tenths seen once. Source material: peripheral blood. The receptors here all came from a man in his fifties or sixties with acute or convalescent COVID-19.

This rearrangement joins TRBV7-3 to TRBJ2-5, with TRBD2 matching 7 bases. Germline values: CDR1 SGHTA, CDR2 FQGTGA. The CDR3 length is 16 residues. V lost 1 base to trimming and J lost 4 bases; unmatched junction nucleotides: 9. As DNA, the CDR3 is TGTGCCAGCAGCTTAATGGGGGGGTACATGTTAGAGACCCAGTACTTC. Translating it yields CASSLMGGYMLETQYF.

The sample holds one count of this clone. The chain employs TRBV27 and TRBJ1-6; possible D gene TRBD1, 5 bases. Trimming cost V 7 bases and J 5 bases, with 12 bases left between them. CDR3 length: 14 amino acids. The germline CDR1 and CDR2 sequences are MNHEY and SMNVEV (reference sequence). This CDR3 reads CASTRGLNNSPLHF. Here the CDR3 DNA reads TGTGCCAGCACCCGGGGACTGAATAATTCACCCCTCCACTTT.

The rearrangement links TRBV9 to TRBJ2-7; possibly TRBD2 for D (5 bases). V lost 0 bases to trimming and J lost 3 bases, with 13 bases between them. Germline V gives CDR1 SGDLS, CDR2 YYNGEE. CDR3 size: 15 residues. The CDR3: CASSVASSQIYEQYF. The CDR3 bases are TGTGCCAGCAGCGTAGCTTCTAGCCAGATCTACGAGCAGTACTTC.

The chain couples TRBV28 to TRBJ1-1; D gene unclear. The germline CDR1 and CDR2 sequences are MDHEN and SYDVKM. Between the trimmed V and J ends, which lost 5 bases and 4 bases, there was a span of 8 bases. The CDR3 consists of 12 residues. The CDR3 coding sequence is TGTGCCAGCAGTCTAATTTCCACTGAAGCTTTCTTT. It encodes CASSLISTEAFF.